These T cell receptor beta chains were read from a single sample in a study of blood T cell repertoires in COVID-19. The protocol was immunoSEQ multiplex PCR, while the TCRdb copy is restricted to in-frame clones and leaves out a portion. The sample records 80,000 or so clones, approximately 78% being singletons. Sequenced input: peripheral blood. The receptors shown here come from a woman of 80 years or more with acute or convalescent COVID-19. CDR3s include the opening cysteine and the closing phenylalanine or tryptophan. The order of the fields is J gene, D gene, clone size, V gene, CDR3 protein, CDR3 DNA. The D gene is left open where the match is weak. Rows may omit the clone size; those that give it use once, few, many or a size class.

TRBJ1-3	TRBD1	.	TRBV5-1	CASSFTGVSGNTIYF	TGCGCCAGCAGCTTTACAGGGGTCTCTGGAAACACCATATATTTT
TRBJ1-1	TRBD1	.	TRBV6-5	CASSDRQGTEAFF	TGTGCCAGCAGCGACCGACAGGGAACGGAAGCTTTCTTT
TRBJ2-2	TRBD1	.	TRBV28	CASSFSGQGGTGELFF	TGTGCCAGCAGTTTTTCGGGACAGGGCGGCACCGGGGAGCTGTTTTTT
TRBJ2-7	TRBD1	.	TRBV6-6	CASSHLLDRGYYYEQYF	TGTGCCAGCAGTCATCTCTTGGACAGGGGATACTACTACGAGCAGTACTTC
TRBJ1-5	TRBD1	.	TRBV29-1	CSATLGTGGRQPQHF	TGCAGCGCCACACTGGGGACAGGGGGCCGGCAGCCCCAGCATTTT
TRBJ1-2	.	once	TRBV24-1	CATSDPTVNYGYTF	TGTGCCACCAGTGATCCGACAGTTAACTATGGCTACACCTTC
TRBJ2-3	.	.	TRBV5-4	CASSLGGSTDTQYF	TGTGCCAGCAGCTTGGGCGGATCCACAGATACGCAGTATTTT
TRBJ1-1	TRBD1	.	TRBV13	CASSRQGRGTEAFF	TGTGCCAGCAGCCGACAGGGGCGCGGGACTGAAGCTTTCTTT
TRBJ1-1	TRBD1	.	TRBV24-1	CATSDIQGRGVFF	TGTGCCACCAGTGATATACAGGGGCGGGGGGTGTTCTTT
TRBJ1-4	.	once	TRBV19	CASSILGSNEKLFF	TGTGCCAGTAGTATCCTGGGCAGTAATGAAAAACTGTTTTTT
TRBJ1-2	TRBD1	.	TRBV6-5	CASRGLDRGGGYTF	TGTGCCAGCAGGGGATTGGACAGGGGTGGTGGCTACACCTTC
TRBJ2-7	.	few	TRBV11-1	CASSSYKPGDEQYF	TGTGCCAGCAGCTCCTACAAACCCGGGGACGAGCAGTACTTC
TRBJ2-7	.	.	TRBV9	CASSVAPGGNYEQYF	TGTGCCAGCAGCGTGGCCCCAGGGGGGAATTACGAGCAGTACTTC
TRBJ1-5	.	.	TRBV5-4	CASSLEWGGQPQHF	TGTGCCAGCAGCTTGGAGTGGGGAGGGCAGCCCCAGCATTTT
TRBJ1-6	TRBD1	.	TRBV7-2	CASSLEGTGDIPLHF	TGTGCCAGCAGCTTAGAAGGGACAGGGGACATTCCCCTCCACTTT
TRBJ2-3	TRBD2	.	TRBV9	CASKRGGIGTDTQYF	TGTGCCAGCAAACGGGGGGGAATTGGGACAGATACGCAGTATTTT
TRBJ1-5	.	few	TRBV19	CASTDRLNFPQHF	TGTGCCAGTACCGACAGGCTCAATTTCCCCCAGCATTTT
TRBJ1-5	.	.	TRBV19	CASRPGISSNQPQHF	TGTGCCAGTAGACCCGGGATCTCCAGCAATCAGCCCCAGCATTTT
TRBJ1-5	TRBD1	.	TRBV19	CASTDWTGNQPQHF	TGTGCCAGTACAGACTGGACAGGGAATCAGCCCCAGCATTTT
TRBJ2-5	TRBD2	.	TRBV6-6	CASTGGQETQYF	TGTGCCAGCACGGGGGGACAAGAGACCCAGTACTTC
TRBJ1-1	TRBD1	.	TRBV9	CASSVGADRASEAFF	TGTGCCAGCAGCGTAGGCGCGGACAGGGCCTCCGAAGCTTTCTTT
TRBJ2-3	TRBD2	.	TRBV10-2	CASSGASGGMSDTQYF	TGCGCCAGCAGTGGGGCTAGCGGGGGGATGTCAGATACGCAGTATTTT
TRBJ1-3	.	.	TRBV12-3/TRBV12-4	CASTTTTTIYF	TGTGCCAGCACCACGACGACAACCATATATTTT
TRBJ1-2	.	.	TRBV9	CASSPDQSRQAPGYGYTF	TGTGCCAGCAGCCCCGACCAAAGTAGACAGGCCCCCGGCTATGGCTACACCTTC
TRBJ2-7	TRBD2	.	TRBV6-6	CASRFGRAGAYEQYF	TGTGCCAGCAGATTCGGAAGAGCGGGGGCCTACGAGCAGTACTTC
TRBJ2-7	.	.	TRBV9	CASSVGVLSYEQYF	TGTGCCAGCAGCGTAGGCGTACTTTCCTACGAGCAGTACTTC
TRBJ1-5	.	few	TRBV19	CASSTPGRGRDQPQHF	TGTGCCAGTAGTACGCCTGGGCGGGGGCGAGATCAGCCCCAGCATTTT
TRBJ2-7	.	.	TRBV11-3	CASTSTRVSYEQYF	TGTGCCAGCACATCGACGAGGGTCTCCTACGAGCAGTACTTC
TRBJ1-1	.	.	TRBV14	CASSQSRIAFF	TGTGCCAGCAGCCAATCCAGGATAGCTTTCTTT
TRBJ1-2	.	.	TRBV2	CASRRTESPNYGYTF	TGTGCCAGCAGAAGAACAGAAAGTCCTAACTATGGCTACACCTTC
TRBJ1-2	.	.	TRBV30	CAWNPTANYGYTF	TGTGCCTGGAACCCCACAGCTAACTATGGCTACACCTTC
TRBJ2-2	.	few	TRBV30	CAWRQGTNTGELFF	TGTGCCTGGAGACAGGGAACGAACACCGGGGAGCTGTTTTTT
TRBJ1-2	TRBD1	.	TRBV19	CASSTWTGLTNYGYTF	TGTGCCAGTAGTACCTGGACAGGGCTAACAAACTATGGCTACACCTTC